This TCR beta chain was recovered during a study of cytomegalovirus exposure and HLA in healthy donors. Study observations and caveats: One variant, a missense change in DCLRE1C, was linked in a later analysis to TCR beta V- and J-gene trimming. In all likelihood, a cluster of highly shared sequence variants was a sequencing artifact.

The CDR3 totals 15 residues. J was trimmed by 4 bases and V by 1 base; bases with no gene match: 4. Germline loops: CDR1 SGHVS, CDR2 FNYEAQ. The PCR made use of 60 Vbeta and 13 Jbeta primers. Measured with immunoSEQ multiplex PCR; TCRdb has only the in-frame clones, and not every one. The sample comprises over 100,000 clones, 73% of which are singletons, and roughly 2% rests with the top ten. In regard to this clone: Its antigen is undetermined.

The rearrangement links TRBV7-6 to TRBJ2-1, with TRBD1 matching 7 bases. The sequencing sample was made of PBMCs. This receptor was obtained from a woman aged 40 to 50 in good health and CMV-seropositive. CDR3 DNA sequence: TGTGCCAGCAGCTTAGGGGGACAGAGATACAATGAGCAGTTCTTC. The encoded protein is CASSLGGQRYNEQFF.